Listed below are T cell receptor beta chains from one sample, sequenced in a study of cytomegalovirus exposure and HLA in healthy donors. TCRdb keeps only in-frame clones here, not all; method: immunoSEQ multiplex PCR. The sample holds some 200,000 clones, nearly 80% seen once. Specimen: PBMCs. The receptors derive from a man in his late teens or twenties in good health and CMV-seronegative. The conserved cysteine and the conserved F or W are not part of the CDR3 here. Each record gives: V gene, J gene, CDR3 protein.

v_call: TRBV2
j_call: TRBJ2-7
cdr3_aa: ASRPRSRQGDEQY

v_call: TRBV11-1
j_call: TRBJ1-1
cdr3_aa: ASSLGLWTGDMNTEAF

v_call: TRBV6-6
j_call: TRBJ2-7
cdr3_aa: ASSYPDGGTDEQY

v_call: TRBV28
j_call: TRBJ1-1
cdr3_aa: ASRGAQEGHTEAF

v_call: TRBV11-3
j_call: TRBJ1-1
cdr3_aa: ASSLGGTGTNTEAF

v_call: TRBV4-3
j_call: TRBJ2-3
cdr3_aa: ASSQLAGAGDTQY

v_call: TRBV18
j_call: TRBJ2-2
cdr3_aa: ASSPFMHRDNTGELF

v_call: TRBV28
j_call: TRBJ1-5
cdr3_aa: ASRTGGGQNQPQH

v_call: TRBV9
j_call: TRBJ2-7
cdr3_aa: ASSTEPWDSSGPNPAGYEQY

v_call: TRBV10-1
j_call: TRBJ1-6
cdr3_aa: ARFGNSPLH

v_call: TRBV29-1
j_call: TRBJ1-1
cdr3_aa: SVDPDSEAF

v_call: TRBV7-2
j_call: TRBJ2-1
cdr3_aa: ASSLATEKNEQF

v_call: TRBV27
j_call: TRBJ1-5
cdr3_aa: ASSFGGQNNQPQH

v_call: TRBV27
j_call: TRBJ2-1
cdr3_aa: ASSRGDLSYNEQF

v_call: TRBV4-2
j_call: TRBJ1-5
cdr3_aa: ASSQVRPYSSRDNQPQH

v_call: TRBV9
j_call: TRBJ2-2
cdr3_aa: ASSVLATYTGELF

v_call: TRBV29-1
j_call: TRBJ1-4
cdr3_aa: SVGQGIDEKLF

v_call: TRBV10-3
j_call: TRBJ2-5
cdr3_aa: AIRGQMGETQY

v_call: TRBV18
j_call: TRBJ1-3
cdr3_aa: ASSPGDSDSGNTIY

v_call: TRBV6-5
j_call: TRBJ1-1
cdr3_aa: ASSPQGSEAF

v_call: TRBV21-1
j_call: TRBJ2-6
cdr3_aa: ASSKFIDRILSSGANVLT

v_call: TRBV11-2
j_call: TRBJ2-1
cdr3_aa: ASSGQGYNEQF

v_call: TRBV6-1
j_call: TRBJ2-5
cdr3_aa: ASSEVPGGETQY

v_call: TRBV29-1
j_call: TRBJ1-2
cdr3_aa: SVLPGTRGYT

v_call: TRBV7-7
j_call: TRBJ2-5
cdr3_aa: ASSVGSGSQETQY

v_call: TRBV2
j_call: TRBJ1-5
cdr3_aa: ASSENRGYNQPQH

v_call: TRBV7-8
j_call: TRBJ2-7
cdr3_aa: ASSLVDGAYEQY

v_call: TRBV4-1
j_call: TRBJ2-2
cdr3_aa: ASSQDPTGNTGELF

v_call: TRBV5-1
j_call: TRBJ1-1
cdr3_aa: ASSTAQGDENTEAF

v_call: TRBV6-6
j_call: TRBJ1-1
cdr3_aa: ASTERPGNTEAF

v_call: TRBV6-1
j_call: TRBJ2-7
cdr3_aa: ASSETLAPPRNEQY

v_call: TRBV27
j_call: TRBJ2-3
cdr3_aa: ASGNTLREDTQY

v_call: TRBV6-1
j_call: TRBJ2-7
cdr3_aa: ASSESSGGASDEQY

v_call: TRBV5-5
j_call: TRBJ2-7
cdr3_aa: ASSLQGAPYEQY

v_call: TRBV7-2
j_call: TRBJ2-1
cdr3_aa: ASSPGGSMDNEQF

v_call: TRBV5-1
j_call: .
cdr3_aa: ASSLAEQGFSYEQY

v_call: TRBV6-5
j_call: TRBJ2-5
cdr3_aa: ASSPGLAGGETQY

v_call: TRBV19
j_call: TRBJ1-1
cdr3_aa: ASSKPDRGAAF

v_call: TRBV9
j_call: TRBJ2-3
cdr3_aa: ASSVGTSGTDTQY

v_call: TRBV19
j_call: TRBJ1-1
cdr3_aa: ASSNRERGNTEAF

v_call: TRBV29-1
j_call: TRBJ2-5
cdr3_aa: SVVGKGEETQY

v_call: TRBV30
j_call: TRBJ1-6
cdr3_aa: AWMSRVDSPLH

v_call: TRBV1
j_call: TRBJ1-1
cdr3_aa: TSSQAGQGEDTEAF

v_call: TRBV5-4
j_call: TRBJ2-5
cdr3_aa: ASIPLGAKPETQY

v_call: TRBV19
j_call: TRBJ2-5
cdr3_aa: ASSFRGQGRETQY

v_call: TRBV11-3
j_call: TRBJ2-1
cdr3_aa: ASSLTSGGANEQF